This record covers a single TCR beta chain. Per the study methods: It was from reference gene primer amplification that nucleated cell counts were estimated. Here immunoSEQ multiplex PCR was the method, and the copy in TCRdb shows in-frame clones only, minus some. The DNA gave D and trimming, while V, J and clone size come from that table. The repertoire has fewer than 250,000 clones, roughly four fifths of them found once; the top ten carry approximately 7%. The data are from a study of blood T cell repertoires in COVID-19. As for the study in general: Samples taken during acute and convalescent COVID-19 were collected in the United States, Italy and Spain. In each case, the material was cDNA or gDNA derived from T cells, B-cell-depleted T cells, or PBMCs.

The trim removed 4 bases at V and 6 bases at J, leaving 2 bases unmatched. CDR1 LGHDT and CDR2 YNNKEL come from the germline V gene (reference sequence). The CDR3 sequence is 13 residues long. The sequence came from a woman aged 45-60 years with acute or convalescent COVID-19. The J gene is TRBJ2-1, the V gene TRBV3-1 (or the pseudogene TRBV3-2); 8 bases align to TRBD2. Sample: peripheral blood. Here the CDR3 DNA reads TGTGCCAGCAGCCGAGCGGGGGTCAATGAGCAGTTCTTC. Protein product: CASSRAGVNEQFF.